This T cell receptor (beta chain) was found in a study of monozygotic twins with inflammatory bowel disease (dated by TCRdb to about 2019). Regarding the research as a whole: A total of 28 monozygotic twin pairs were included in the full study, comprising nine German pairs (four IBD-concordant, five IBD-discordant) and 19 IBD-discordant Danish pairs. The search for disease-associated traits relied mainly on comparing IBD patients with their genetically identical healthy co-twins within discordant pairs. Each individual had, on average, about 151 000 unique TCRalpha sequences and 181 000 unique TCRbeta sequences available for analysis. Study-wide findings and limitations: The analysis was unable to tell apart different T cell subtypes. Compared with healthy twins, IBD patients shared fewer clonotypes with other individuals, and the difference was most pronounced in patients with signs of disease activity. TCRbeta repertoire diversity, by inverse Simpson index, was decreased in IBD patients compared with their healthy co-twins. Repertoire similarity did not differ between concordant and discordant twins, possibly due to limited statistical power. Because patients were on differing immunosuppressive treatments, the repertoires may have picked up extra background noise and inter-individual variability. No single strong signal or clonotype linked to IBD turned up in the results, so the idea that one exists was not supported.

Library method: 5' RACE. For each TCR library, 3,000 to 4,000 ng of total RNA was used. For each sample, cDNA was synthesized in eight separate reactions using SMARTScribe reverse transcriptase. Unique molecular identifiers containing a 6-nucleotide sample barcode were introduced through template switching during cDNA synthesis. TCRalpha and TCRbeta cDNA was amplified in two nested PCRs of about 17 and 10 cycles, and bead purification was carried out after each PCR. Before amplification, cDNA was treated with uracil DNA-glycosylase and purified using the QIAquick PCR purification kit. In the second PCR, Illumina TruSeq-compatible adapters and sample-specific barcodes were added. TapeStation and Qubit were used to check library quality and concentration, and 4.5 to 6 ng of each library was pooled. Sequencing of the pooled libraries was done on an Illumina HiSeq2500 single-index Rapid Run using custom sequencing primers and 2 x 100 bp reads. The paper's processing steps were these. MiGEC version 1.2.6 was used for UMI-based consensus assembly to correct PCR and sequencing errors. MiXCR version 2.1.1 handled V(D)J alignment, clonotype assembly and CDR3 extraction. Gene usage, clonotype sharing and MAIT/NKT TCR abundance were normalised by analysing the top 1000, 10 000 and 20 000 clonotypes per sample. After downsampling to 27 000 UMIs, diversity was calculated as the inverse Simpson index using the vegan R package. Statistical testing used paired Mann-Whitney U tests on the discordant twin pairs and applied Benjamini-Hochberg correction for multiple testing. One entry per CDR3 protein sequence results from the TCRdb reprocessing of the reads, with DNA left out. TCRdb, not the authors, supplied the V and J calls. The sample's own table lists some 200,000 distinct CDR3 sequences. Approximately 1.5% of the sample is in the top ten clones.

In regard to this clonotype: Its antigen is still unknown.

From each donor, a roughly 2.7 ml peripheral blood sample was drawn into PAXgene tubes and stored at -80 degrees C. Without T cell sorting, total RNA was isolated from whole blood using the PAXgene blood miRNA kit on an automated QIAcube. Peripheral blood from monozygotic twin pairs, either concordant or discordant for inflammatory bowel disease, underwent deep TCRalpha and TCRbeta repertoire profiling that used unique molecular barcoding. For every twin pair, smoking habits were documented, and each individual was categorised as a current, former or never smoker. The CDR3 numbers 15 residues from cysteine through phenylalanine. No DNA is listed.

This clonotype was sampled from a human donor with ulcerative colitis or Crohn's disease, or a healthy co-twin of an affected twin (not recorded which). The chain is made from TRBV12-3 or TRBV12-4 and TRBJ2-7; TCRdb picks TRBD2, but there is no DNA to check that call. The sample taken for sequencing was blood. The CDR3 loop reads CASSLDGAGFYEQYF.